This T cell receptor (beta chain) was sequenced for a study of blood T cells in healthy people across ages. Overall study findings and caveats: The unknown donor CMV status may have confounded expanded clonotype changes.

A second PCR, run for roughly 7 to 11 cycles, used a sample-barcoded 5' primer plus a J-beta primer mix. A tag from a template-switch adaptor with 12 random nucleotides marked each cDNA molecule. TCRdb re-derived calls from the 5' RACE reads in MiXCR, one entry per CDR3 protein. Here the sample spans about 2 million distinct CDR3 sequences, around half being singletons. The J segment lost 0 bases and the V segment lost 1 base, leaving 9 bases of the junction unmatched. The CDR3 is made up of 20 amino acids. Germline V gene lookup returns CDR1 MNHEY and CDR2 SVGAGI. A few counts support this clonotype. No antigen is known for it. Samples each yielded at least 5 micrograms of total RNA.

This TCR was recovered from a woman in her thirties or forties in good health. The specimen was blood. The gene calls are TRBV6-5 and TRBJ2-3, with TRBD2 identical over 14 bases. For the CDR3, the DNA is TGTGCCAGCAGTTACTTAACCGGGACTAGCGGGGGATCTAGCACAGATACGCAGTATTTT. It translates to CASSYLTGTSGGSSTDTQYF.